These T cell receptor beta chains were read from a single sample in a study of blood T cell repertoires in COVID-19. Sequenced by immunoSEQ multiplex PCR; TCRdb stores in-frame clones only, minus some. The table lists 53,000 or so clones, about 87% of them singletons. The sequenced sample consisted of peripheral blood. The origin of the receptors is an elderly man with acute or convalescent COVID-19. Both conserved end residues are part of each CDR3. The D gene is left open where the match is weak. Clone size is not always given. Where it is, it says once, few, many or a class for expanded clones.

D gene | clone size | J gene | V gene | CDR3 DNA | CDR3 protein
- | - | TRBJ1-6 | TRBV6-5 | TGTGCCAGCAGTCCTGGCCTGTCCCGTTCACCCCTCCACTTT | CASSPGLSRSPLHF
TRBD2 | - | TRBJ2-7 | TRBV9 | TGTGCCAGCAGCGTGGGACTAGCGGGGACCTACGAGCAGTACTTC | CASSVGLAGTYEQYF
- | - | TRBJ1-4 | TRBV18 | TGTGCCAGCTCACCACAAAGGGGCGATGAAAAACTGTTTTTT | CASSPQRGDEKLFF
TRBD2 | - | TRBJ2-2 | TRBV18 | TGTGCCAGCTCACGGACCGGGACTAGCAACACCGGGGAGCTGTTTTTT | CASSRTGTSNTGELFF
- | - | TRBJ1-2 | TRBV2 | TGTGCCAGCAGTGAAGTAGGGGGGGCCTATGGCTACACCTTC | CASSEVGGAYGYTF
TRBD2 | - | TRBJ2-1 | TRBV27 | TGTGCCAGCAGCCGGACTAGCGGGGGATACAATGAGCAGTTCTTC | CASSRTSGGYNEQFF
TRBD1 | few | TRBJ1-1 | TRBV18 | TGTGCCAGCTCACCAGTGGACACCTCAGGGGGAAACACTGAAGCTTTCTTT | CASSPVDTSGGNTEAFF
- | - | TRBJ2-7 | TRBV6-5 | TGTGCCAGCACCCAACCGGGGGAAAACGAGCAGTACTTC | CASTQPGENEQYF
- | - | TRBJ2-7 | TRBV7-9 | TGTGCCAGCAGCCGGGGGGGACAGGGTCACCACGAGCAGTACTTC | CASSRGGQGHHEQYF
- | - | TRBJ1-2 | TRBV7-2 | TGTGCCAGCAGCTCGAATAGCTATGGCTACACCTTC | CASSSNSYGYTF
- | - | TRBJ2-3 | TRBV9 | TGTGCCAGCAGCGTTCAGATCTCGGATACGCAGTATTTT | CASSVQISDTQYF
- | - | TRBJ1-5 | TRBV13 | TGTGCCAGCAGCCGCGCAGCGGATGGGAATCAGCCCCAGCATTTT | CASSRAADGNQPQHF
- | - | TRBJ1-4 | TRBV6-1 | TGTGCCAGCAGTGAATGGGGCCCTAATGAAAAACTGTTTTTT | CASSEWGPNEKLFF
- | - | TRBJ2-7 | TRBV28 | TGTGCCAGCAGTTTACAGGGGCTAGAGCAGTACTTC | CASSLQGLEQYF